A selection of T cell receptor beta chains follows, all from one sample in a study of kidney transplant recipient with SARS-CoV-2 infection. Using its own MiXCR run on the reads, TCRdb lists one record per CDR3 protein. The sample consists of approximately 240,000 distinct CDR3 sequences, 29% of them appearing once. Here the sequenced sample was a blood sample, taken at baseline and on roughly day 110 from a kidney transplant recipient. These receptors were obtained from a male patient in his thirties who had COVID-19 and was a kidney transplant recipient. Some T cells may have come from the graft donor. The CDR3 runs from the conserved cysteine through the conserved F or W. A D gene is named only where the DNA matches it firmly. Clone sizes are given selectively: once, few, many, or a class where the clone is expanded.

CDR3nt,CDR3aa,j_gene,v_gene,d_gene,abundance
TGTGCCAGCAGCCGCGCAGGGGCCGGGGAGCTGTTTTTT,CASSRAGAGELFF,TRBJ2-2,TRBV5-6,NA,many
TGCGCCAGCAGCCAAGTTAGCGGGAAGGCCGGGGAGCTGTTTTTT,CASSQVSGKAGELFF,TRBJ2-2,TRBV4-1,TRBD2,many
TGTGCCAGCAGGCCTGAGGGTGCTCAGCCCCAGCATTTT,CASRPEGAQPQHF,TRBJ1-5,TRBV6-5,NA,many
TGTGCCAGCAGTTTTGCAAGAGAACTGGGAAAGACCTATGGCTACACCTTC,CASSFARELGKTYGYTF,TRBJ1-2,TRBV25-1,NA,many
TGTGCCAGCAGCCCCGGGGGGGGGTTAACGAACACCGGGGAGCTGTTTTTT,CASSPGGGLTNTGELFF,TRBJ2-2,TRBV9,TRBD2,many
NA,CISVPEMAGEVRKTYGYTF,TRBJ1-2,TRBV7-5,NA,NA
TGTGCCAGCAGTGCGGACAGGGGAATGAACACTGAAGCTTTCTTT,CASSADRGMNTEAFF,TRBJ1-1,TRBV6-6,TRBD1,many
TGTGCCAGCTCACCAAGGGGAATTAGCACAGATACGCAGTATTTT,CASSPRGISTDTQYF,TRBJ2-3,TRBV18,NA,NA
TGCGCCAGCAGCTTCGGGCAGGGTGACGGCTACACCTTC,CASSFGQGDGYTF,TRBJ1-2,TRBV5-1,NA,many
TGCAGTGCTAGAGACCCACTTTTAGAGACCCAGTACTTC,CSARDPLLETQYF,TRBJ2-5,TRBV20-1,NA,few
TGTGCCAGCAGAGCAACTAGCGCGGGGTCAGATACGCAGTATTTT,CASRATSAGSDTQYF,TRBJ2-3,TRBV6-5,TRBD2,NA
TGTGCCAGCAGTAGACAGGTAGAACTGGGAAAGACCTATGGCTACACCTTC,CASSRQVELGKTYGYTF,TRBJ1-2,TRBV25-1,NA,NA
TGTGCCAGCAGCAATGTGGTCAGAGACGGAAAGACCTATGGCTACACCTTC,CASSNVVRDGKTYGYTF,TRBJ1-2,TRBV7-2,NA,many
TGTGCCAGCAGCAAACAGGGCGAGGGGAGAGAGACCCAGTACTTC,CASSKQGEGRETQYF,TRBJ2-5,TRBV12-3/TRBV12-4,NA,many
TGTGCCAGTAGTTTGCGCAAGACAAATCGAGAGACCTATGGCTACACCTTC,CASSLRKTNRETYGYTF,TRBJ1-2,TRBV19,NA,NA
TGCAGTGCTAGTCAAACCGGGACTAGACTCTACAATGAGCAGTTCTTC,CSASQTGTRLYNEQFF,TRBJ2-1,TRBV20-1,TRBD2,many
TGTGCCAGCAGTGTAGGTACGGAATGTAGAAAGACCTATGGCTACACCTTC,CASSVGTECRKTYGYTF,TRBJ1-2,TRBV6-1,NA,many
TGCGCCAGCAGTCAAGATCTGGACAATGCAACTAATGAAAAACTGTTTTTT,CASSQDLDNATNEKLFF,TRBJ1-4,TRBV4-3,NA,NA
TGTGCCAGTAGTCCAGGGACAGCCTATAGCAATCAGCCCCAGCATTTT,CASSPGTAYSNQPQHF,TRBJ1-5,TRBV19,TRBD1,many
TGCGCCAGCTTGGTGTCATCGGTTCGAAAGACCTATGGCTACACCTTC,CASLVSSVRKTYGYTF,TRBJ1-2,TRBV5-1,NA,NA
TGTGCCAGTATTTCGAGCGGGAGGGCCAATGAGCAGTTCTTC,CASISSGRANEQFF,TRBJ2-1,TRBV19,TRBD2,many
TGTGCCAGCAGCCCCCGGGGACTAGCGGGAGAGGGAGAGACCCAGTACTTC,CASSPRGLAGEGETQYF,TRBJ2-5,TRBV4-2,TRBD2,many
TGTGCCAGCAGCCGGAGGAGAGGGACAGGCACAGATACGCAGTATTTT,CASSRRRGTGTDTQYF,TRBJ2-3,TRBV3-1,TRBD1,many
TGTGGCAGCGCAGAAAGGATAACACAAAGTCGGGCCAACGTCCTGACTTTC,CGSAERITQSRANVLTF,TRBJ2-6,TRBV8-2,NA,NA
TGTGCCAGTAGTATAGATCCCCGGACTGAAGCTTTCTTT,CASSIDPRTEAFF,TRBJ1-1,TRBV19,NA,many
TGTGCCAGCAGTTTAACGGATTACGAGCAGTACTTC,CASSLTDYEQYF,TRBJ2-7,TRBV28,NA,many
TGTGCCAGCAGCGTAGATCAGGGGAGCAACGAGCAGTACTTC,CASSVDQGSNEQYF,TRBJ2-7,TRBV9,NA,many
TGTGCCAGCAGCTTAGTGGGGGAAATGAACACTGAAGCTTTCTTT,CASSLVGEMNTEAFF,TRBJ1-1,TRBV13,NA,many
TGTGCCAGCAGCTTCGGACAGGGGGCTTTGACGAACACTGAAGCTTTCTTT,CASSFGQGALTNTEAFF,TRBJ1-1,TRBV7-9,TRBD1,many
TGTGCCAGCAGTTTAAGTACCCGCGCCGGAGGGGAGCAGTACTTC,CASSLSTRAGGEQYF,TRBJ2-7,TRBV28,NA,many
TGTGCCAGCAGCCAGACAGGGGGCGGAGATGGCCACACCTTC,CASSQTGGGDGHTF,TRBJ1-2,TRBV6-1,TRBD1,NA
TGTGCCAGCCTTCTTCTCAATAGTCGAAAGACCTATGGCTACACCTTC,CASLLLNSRKTYGYTF,TRBJ1-2,TRBV5-6,NA,many
TGTGCCTGGAAAAGGGTAGCGGGAGGGCCTGCGTCCGGGGAGCTGTTTTTT,CAWKRVAGGPASGELFF,TRBJ2-2,TRBV30,TRBD2,many
TGTGCCAGCAGCCCAATGACAGGGGGGAGCACTGAAGCTTTCTTT,CASSPMTGGSTEAFF,TRBJ1-1,TRBV5-4,TRBD1,many
TGTGCCTGGAGAGGGACAGTTTGGTCCTACGAGCAGTACTTC,CAWRGTVWSYEQYF,TRBJ2-7,TRBV30,TRBD1,many
TGTGCCAGCAGCGTGGCCGTGGTCGTTAGAAAGACCTATGGCTACACCTTC,CASSVAVVVRKTYGYTF,TRBJ1-2,TRBV16,NA,many
TGTGCCAGCAGCAAACCACAGGCCCTACGCCCAGTTGAGCGGGCTAACTATGGCTACACCTTC,CASSKPQALRPVERANYGYTF,TRBJ1-2,TRBV21-1,NA,many
TGCGCCAGCAGTCAGACCGGGACGCCAGGGAGCTCACCCCTCCACTTT,CASSQTGTPGSSPLHF,TRBJ1-6,TRBV10-2,NA,many